The 26 T cell receptor beta chains below were found in one sample sequenced in a study of a mutant IDH1 vaccine in newly diagnosed glioma. Sequencing was performed with immunoSEQ multiplex PCR; in TCRdb, only in-frame clones are kept and a portion is missing. The sample contains 30,000 to 40,000 clones, around 82% of which appear only once. Time point of the sample: baseline, week 1 (first vaccination visit). The treatment: pre-vaccination baseline after standard-of-care therapy. This specimen consisted of PBMCs, obtained from a glioma patient treated with radiotherapy, temozolomide or both. Source of these receptors: a man between 35 and 55 years old with glioma. Some clones in this sample may be carry-over from other donors' samples.

The rearrangement joins TRBV4-1 to TRBJ2-3, with D possibly TRBD2 on 5 matching bases. V was trimmed by 3 bases and J by 4 bases, leaving 8 bases between them. Germline assignment: CDR1 MGHRA and CDR2 YSYEKL. The CDR3 covers 13 residues. The CDR3 DNA follows: TGCGCCAGCAGCCATCCCGGGGCAGATACGCAGTATTTT. This codes for CASSHPGADTQYF.

This sequence joins TRBV10-3 and TRBJ2-3, with D unclear. CDR3 size: 12 residues. Germline-derived CDR1 and CDR2 are ENHRY and SYGVKD. V was cut by 5 bases and J by 6 bases, with 9 bases left in between. DNA for the CDR3: TGTGCCATCAGTTTAGATAGGGATACGCAGTATTTT. This sequence encodes CAISLDRDTQYF.

This clone was recorded once. The chain carries TRBV6-1 and TRBJ1-1, with 9 bases lining up with TRBD1. Trimming at V came to 2 bases and at J to 3 bases, leaving 1 base not matched to a gene. The CDR3 sequence is 14 residues long. The V gene's germline CDR1 is MNHNS and CDR2 SASEGT. The CDR3 sequence is CASSEWTGDTEAFF. CDR3 DNA sequence: TGTGCCAGCAGTGAATGGACAGGGGACACTGAAGCTTTCTTT.

V is TRBV28 and J is TRBJ2-2, with 8 bases aligning to TRBD1. The J segment lost 5 bases and the V segment lost 5 bases, leaving 16 bases of the junction unmatched. Per germline, CDR1 MDHEN and CDR2 SYDVKM. This CDR3 has 18 residues. The CDR3, as DNA: TGTGCCAGCAGTCCCTCCCGAGCAGGGGGCTTTAGGACCGGGGAGCTGTTTTTT. It encodes CASSPSRAGGFRTGELFF.

This clone was detected once. The CDR3 loop is CASSDRRWGQYF. For the CDR3, the DNA is TGTGCCAGCAGCGATCGCAGGTGGGGGCAGTACTTC. The V call is TRBV28, the J call TRBJ2-7; no definite D call. The V gene's germline CDR1 is MDHEN and CDR2 SYDVKM. The CDR3 is 12 amino acids. The germline V and J ends were trimmed by 6 bases and 9 bases, with 15 bases remaining between them. Based on the CDR3 plus reference TRBV28 and TRBJ2-7, the full variable domain is DVKVTQSSRYLVKRTGEKVFLECVQDMDHENMFWYRQDPGLGLRLIYFSYDVKMKEKGDIPEGYSVSREKKERFSLILESASTNQTSMYLCASSDRRWGQYFGPGTRLTVT.

The J gene is TRBJ1-1, the V gene TRBV19; the D gene is possibly TRBD1 (5 bases). CDR3 length equals 13 residues. From germline, CDR1 is LNHDA and CDR2 SQIVND (reference sequence). The V end was cut by 4 bases, the J end by 5 bases, with 11 bases between. CDR3 region: CASSTRDGTEAFF. The CDR3 coding sequence is TGTGCCAGTAGTACTAGGGACGGTACTGAAGCTTTCTTT.

This chain uses TRBV7-8 with TRBJ1-2; D ambiguous. The CDR3 is 17 amino acids. The V end lost 6 bases, the J end lost 6 bases, and 26 bases lay between the germline ends. CDR1 and CDR2 from the germline V gene are SGHVS and FQNEAQ. This CDR3 is CASRAYEREGPVDGYTF. DNA for the CDR3: TGTGCCAGCAGGGCTTATGAAAGGGAGGGCCCAGTCGATGGCTACACCTTC. The whole variable domain, filled in from reference TRBV7-8 and TRBJ1-2, reads GAGVSQSPRYKVAKRGQDVALRCDPISGHVSLFWYQQALGQGPEFLTYFQNEAQLDKSGLPSDRFFAERPEGSVSTLKIQRTQQEDSAVYLCASRAYEREGPVDGYTFGSGTRLTVV.

The rearrangement joins TRBV5-1 to TRBJ1-1; a possible D gene is TRBD1 (5 bases). Germline CDR1 SGHRS, CDR2 YFSETQ. Trimming removed 4 bases from V and 1 base from J, with 11 bases in between. This CDR3 has 14 amino acids. The CDR3 DNA is TGCGCCAGCAGCCCGGACACCCCGAACACTGAAGCTTTCTTT. Residues: CASSPDTPNTEAFF.

The chain carries TRBV7-6 and TRBJ2-7, with 8 bases lining up with TRBD1. With 1 base clipped from V and 2 bases from J, the junction kept 7 bases outside the gene matches. Per germline, CDR1 SGHVS and CDR2 FNYEAQ. CDR3 length: 16 residues. The CDR3: CASSLESGGQAYEQYF. The CDR3 region has the DNA TGTGCCAGCAGCTTAGAGTCTGGGGGACAGGCCTACGAGCAGTACTTC. The full variable domain, with the rest looked up from reference TRBV7-6 and TRBJ2-7, is GAGVSQSPRYKVTKRGQDVALRCDPISGHVSLYWYRQALGQGPEFLTYFNYEAQQDKSGLPNDRFSAERPEGSISTLTIQRTEQRDSAMYRCASSLESGGQAYEQYFGPGTRLTVT.

V gene TRBV14 combines with J gene TRBJ1-1, with D possibly TRBD1 on 5 matching bases. The CDR3 extends over 17 amino acids. The germline CDR1 and CDR2 sequences are SGHDN and FVKESK. V was cut by 4 bases and J by 4 bases, with 22 bases left in between. CDR3 coding DNA: TGTGCCAGCAGCCTCGCGGGGGGAGGGACGAGTAGCACTGAAGCTTTCTTT. The encoded protein is CASSLAGGGTSSTEAFF.

V is TRBV18 and J is TRBJ1-6; 7 bases fit TRBD1. Germline CDR1 reads KGHSH; CDR2 reads LQKENI. V lost 3 bases, J lost 9 bases, and 8 bases stayed unmatched. The length of the CDR3 is 15 residues. CDR3 bases: TGTGCCAGCTCACCGGGGACAGCAGTAGGTTCACCCCTCCACTTT. This gives the protein CASSPGTAVGSPLHF.

The chain is built from TRBV10-3 and TRBJ2-2; TRBD1 is a possible D gene (7 bases). The V gene's germline CDR1 is ENHRY and CDR2 SYGVKD. This CDR3 is built from 16 residues. V was shortened by 7 bases and J by 0 bases, with 15 bases between the two germline ends. The CDR3 bases are TGTGCCATCATAGCAGGGGGGAACGCGAACACCGGGGAGCTGTTTTTT. The encoded protein is CAIIAGGNANTGELFF.

The rearrangement joins TRBV2 to TRBJ2-7, with 8 positions matching TRBD2. Germline assignment: CDR1 SNHLY and CDR2 FYNNEI. The length of the CDR3 is 15 residues. This chain's CDR3 is CALQRGRGASYEQYF. DNA for the CDR3: TGTGCTCTCCAACGGGGGCGGGGGGCCTCCTACGAGCAGTACTTC.

The chain has TRBV5-1 and TRBJ1-3; 7 bases line up with TRBD1. V dropped 0 bases and J dropped 0; count of bases not matched to a gene: 12. The germline CDR1 and CDR2 sequences are SGHRS and YFSETQ. CDR3 length: 19 amino acids. The DNA for the CDR3 is TGCGCCAGCAGCTTGGAAGGTCCACAGGGGATCCGCTCTGGAAACACCATATATTTT. This sequence encodes CASSLEGPQGIRSGNTIYF. The entire variable domain, with the rest obtained from reference TRBV5-1 and TRBJ1-3, is as follows: KAGVTQTPRYLIKTRGQQVTLSCSPISGHRSVSWYQQTPGQGLQFLFEYFSETQRNKGNFPGRFSGRQFSNSRSEMNVSTLELGDSALYLCASSLEGPQGIRSGNTIYFGEGSWLTVV.

This clone appeared once. The chain links TRBV5-1 to TRBJ2-5; D not certain. The V end was cut by 3 bases, the J end by 2 bases, with 5 bases between. Germline lookup yields CDR1 SGHRS and CDR2 YFSETQ. The CDR3 spans 12 residues. This chain's CDR3 is CASSYGQETQYF. The DNA for the CDR3 is TGCGCCAGCAGCTACGGTCAAGAGACCCAGTACTTC.

The genes are TRBV5-1 and TRBJ2-1, with 8 bases that match TRBD1. V gave up 4 bases and J gave up 2 bases; unmatched junction bases: 5. There are 15 residues in the CDR3. Germline V gives CDR1 SGHRS, CDR2 YFSETQ. The CDR3 sequence is CASSQGQGPYNEQFF. The CDR3 nucleotides are TGCGCCAGCAGCCAAGGACAGGGACCCTACAATGAGCAGTTCTTC.

The chain links TRBV5-4 to TRBJ2-1; 14 bases are shared with TRBD2. The CDR3 consists of 15 residues. From germline, CDR1 is SGHNT and CDR2 YYREEE (reference sequence). The ends lost 4 bases at V and 8 bases at J; junction bases unmatched: 5. This chain's CDR3 is CASSVTSGGAYEQFF. In DNA form, the CDR3 reads TGTGCCAGCAGCGTGACTAGCGGGGGGGCCTATGAGCAGTTCTTC.

V gene TRBV10-3 combines with J gene TRBJ2-3; 14 bases line up with TRBD2. The germline V gene encodes CDR1 ENHRY and CDR2 SYGVKD. This CDR3 is built from 17 residues. Trimming at V came to 8 bases and at J to 6 bases, leaving 13 bases not matched to a gene. CDR3 sequence (DNA): TGTGCCATCGGCCGGATCCGACTAGCGGGGGGGACTGATACGCAGTATTTT. Its protein is CAIGRIRLAGGTDTQYF.

V gene TRBV2 combines with J gene TRBJ1-5, with 8 bases fitting TRBD1. Germline V lookup: CDR1 SNHLY, CDR2 FYNNEI. The CDR3 sequence is 16 residues long. V was clipped by 4 bases and J by 2 bases; unmatched bases: 7. The CDR3 bases are TGTGCCAGCAGTGTATTTACAGGGGGTGGCAATCAGCCCCAGCATTTT. This codes for CASSVFTGGGNQPQHF.

This CDR3 is CASSPGAGRSTEAFF. As DNA, the CDR3 is TGTGCCAGCTCACCAGGGGCGGGGAGGAGCACTGAAGCTTTCTTT. V usage is TRBV18 and J usage is TRBJ1-1; weak D call: TRBD1 (5 bases). This CDR3 is 15 amino acids long. V shed 2 bases and J shed 4 bases, with 14 bases lying between them. Germline V lookup: CDR1 KGHSH, CDR2 LQKENI.

This chain connects TRBV30 to TRBJ2-5, with D perhaps matching TRBD1 or TRBD2 (5 bases each). The J call may be incorrect, as the DNA end agrees better with TRBJ2-7. The CDR3 covers 13 residues. Germline V lookup: CDR1 GTSNPN, CDR2 SVGIG (reference sequence). The CDR3 region has the DNA TGTGCCTGGAGTCGTGGGACGTCTTACGAGCAGTACTTC. It is translated as CAWSRGTSYEQYF.

This rearrangement joins TRBV30 to TRBJ2-5, with TRBD1 matching over 7 bases. The J segment lost 4 bases and the V segment lost 2 bases, leaving 4 bases of the junction unmatched. The CDR3 spans 13 residues. Germline assignment: CDR1 GTSNPN and CDR2 SVGIG (reference sequence). The CDR3 nucleotides are TGTGCCTGGAGTACAGACAGGGTAGAGACCCAGTACTTC. This codes for CAWSTDRVETQYF.

This clone was counted a single time. The DNA for the CDR3 is TGCGCCAGCAGCCCAGCAGGGGGCGCGTATAGGACTGAAGCTTTCTTT. This sequence encodes CASSPAGGAYRTEAFF. The chain recombines TRBV5-1 with TRBJ1-1; 8 bases map to TRBD1. The CDR3 has 16 amino acids. Trimming took 4 bases from V and 5 from J; bases not matched to a gene: 13. CDR1 and CDR2 from the germline V gene are SGHRS and YFSETQ.

The chain uses TRBV9 and TRBJ1-2; 7 bases fit TRBD1. Trimming removed 2 bases from V and 3 bases from J; junction bases left unmatched: 7. Germline V gene lookup returns CDR1 SGDLS and CDR2 YYNGEE. The CDR3 is 15 residues long. This CDR3 reads CASSVRGDSYYGYTF. Here the CDR3 DNA reads TGTGCCAGCAGCGTGAGGGGGGACAGCTACTATGGCTACACCTTC. The full variable domain, rest sourced from reference TRBV9 and TRBJ1-2, is DSGVTQTPKHLITATGQRVTLRCSPRSGDLSVYWYQQSLDQGLQFLIQYYNGEERAKGNILERFSAQQFPDLHSELNLSSLELGDSALYFCASSVRGDSYYGYTFGSGTRLTVV.

V is TRBV29-1 and J is TRBJ2-7; 11 bases are shared with TRBD2. Germline loops: CDR1 SQVTM, CDR2 ANQGSEA. Trimming took 4 bases from V and 3 from J; bases not matched to a gene: 5. The CDR3 spans 14 residues. The CDR3 sequence: CSVAIAGGIYEQYF. The CDR3 DNA follows: TGCAGCGTTGCTATAGCGGGGGGGATCTACGAGCAGTACTTC.

V gene TRBV27 combines with J gene TRBJ1-6; D gene ambiguous. The V gene lost 3 bases and the J gene lost 9 bases, with 6 bases spanning the gap. CDR1 is MNHEY and CDR2 is SMNVEV in the germline V gene (reference sequence). The CDR3 is made up of 12 amino acids. CDR3 protein: CASSFLTSPLHF. CDR3 DNA sequence: TGTGCCAGCAGTTTCCTGACTTCACCCCTCCACTTT.